This T cell receptor (beta chain) was captured in a study of human T cells and chemical hapten exposure (dated by TCRdb to about 2021). About the study as a whole: For sensitization, 2% DPC in acetone was applied to a 2 cm by 2 cm area of upper inner arm skin. Weekly therapeutic DPC doses were additionally applied to the scalp of patients throughout the approximately 25-week study period. Patch testing was done on the upper back using Finn chambers containing 0.01% DPC, and results were scored after 6 days according to International Contact Dermatitis Research Group standards. The mostly female patient cohort included alopecia areata with under or over 50% scalp involvement, alopecia totalis and alopecia universalis. Libraries were pooled for sequencing, and per-sample TCR yields varied mainly because of small differences in library volumes within the pool. In alopecia patients, the study followed how the peripheral blood TCR repertoire changed in vivo over primary and secondary sensitization to diphenylcyclopropenone (DPC), a hapten. Patient blood was sampled pre-sensitization (week 0) and at 2, 6 and about 24 weeks after DPC sensitization. About 27 alopecia patients gave blood for TCR sequencing at one to four time points (pre-sensitization, 2, 6 and 24 weeks).

V is pruned by 5 bases and J by 5 bases, leaving 8 bases of the junction without a gene match. The germline V gene encodes CDR1 SQVTM and CDR2 ANQGSEA. The CDR3 measures 13 amino acids from cysteine to phenylalanine. Kept here is only the CDR3 DNA, which spans 39 bases and is read in frame from base 1. The library relied on RACE. Sequencing instrument: NextSeq 500. During library preparation, unique molecular identifiers were attached to individual cDNA molecules so that TCRs could be counted in a quantitative, reproducible way. From each blood RNA sample, both TCR alpha and TCR beta chains were sequenced. As for the authors' bioinformatics: Samples had a median of roughly 98,000 TCRs, with a range from roughly 23,224 to 750,000. The Decombinator software suite was used to annotate V, J and CDR3 in the TCR reads. For the PS versus PT1 abundance plots, all samples were subsampled to the same number of TCRs (28,000). Expanded TCRs were defined as absent before sensitization and observed at least eight times at the 2-week time point. Clones were called with MiXCR by TCRdb after fastp trimmed the public reads at Q25, and only in-frame beta chains were retained. Records with the same CDR3 protein are collapsed into one entry carrying the most frequent genes and DNA. The V and J calls reflect TCRdb's pipeline rather than the authors' work. The table for this sample lists about 96,000 distinct CDR3 sequences; approximately 9.3% of them were counted only once. Clones ranked in the top ten supply approximately 2.2% of the sample.

Explained via the paper, the time point label denotes: patch test 2, 6 weeks after DPC sensitization. In the paper's terms, the treatment or condition label means: therapeutic diphenylcyclopropenone sensitization with weekly scalp DPC. At each patch-test visit, blood was drawn before the patch test was applied. Patients were considered eligible if aged 18 to 70, diagnosed with alopecia and deemed suitable for DPC therapy, and patients were excluded if pregnant. Total RNA was extracted from unfractionated whole blood that had been collected in Tempus Blood RNA tubes. Beyond this particular receptor, the publication reports: All patients had alopecia, a presumed autoimmune disease, so their immune response might differ from that of healthy individuals. Patch test score correlated positively with the number of PT1 expanded TCRs, reaching significance at thresholds 8, 16 and 32 but not at 4. Significantly more large CDR3 similarity clusters were formed by expanded TCRs than by pre-sensitization or healthy control sets, consistent with antigen-driven responses. After repeated subsampling, the strength of the expansion versus patch-test correlation and the threshold at which it became significant changed. No change with DPC sensitization was found in the number of TCRs above 1 in 1000 frequency, and no evidence of global repertoire structure alterations was found.

Details on this clonotype: Its target antigen remains unknown. No base qualities exist here, and no much larger clone lies one base off it.

The sample here was whole blood, taken in connection with sensitization to the hapten diphenylcyclopropenone (DPC). This TCR was recovered from a woman in her thirties or forties with alopecia areata. Some clones in this sample may be carry-over from other donors' samples. The rearranged chain carries TRBV29-1 and TRBJ1-1, and 7 bases in between align with TRBD1. The encoded CDR3 is CSVSDRARTEAFF. The nucleotide sequence reads TGCAGCGTTTCTGACAGGGCGAGAACTGAAGCTTTCTTT.